The 13 T cell receptor beta chains given below trace back to one sample, sequenced in a study of blood T cell dynamics during melanoma immunotherapy. As for time point: pre-treatment baseline. Here immunoSEQ multiplex PCR was the method, and the copy in TCRdb shows in-frame clones only, minus some. The sample yields under 8,000 clones, roughly 88% seen once. Sample: blood, taken from a patient treated with checkpoint blockade. The source of these receptors is a human donor with melanoma. Some clones in this sample may be carry-over from other donors' samples.

The V gene is TRBV10-3, the J gene TRBJ2-1, with 10 bases lining up with TRBD2. The V gene end was trimmed by 6 bases and the J gene end by 4 bases; junction bases not matched to a gene: 9. The CDR3 loop spans 16 amino acids. In germline, CDR1 is ENHRY, CDR2 SYGVKD. CDR3 protein: CAIRASSGSGYNEQFF. CDR3 DNA sequence: TGTGCCATCAGGGCCTCTAGCGGGAGCGGATACAATGAGCAGTTCTTC.

The chain has TRBV6-1 and TRBJ2-5, with D tentatively TRBD2 (5 bases). With the DNA end fitting TRBJ2-7 better, the J assignment may be wrong. CDR3 length: 15 residues. Germline CDR1 reads MNHNS; CDR2 reads SASEGT. The CDR3 reads CASSERETAFYEQYF. The CDR3 DNA follows: TGTGCCAGCAGTGAAAGGGAGACTGCCTTCTACGAGCAGTACTTC.

This clone was counted a single time. V usage is TRBV9 and J usage is TRBJ1-3; possible D gene TRBD1, 5 bases. Germline CDR1 SGDLS, CDR2 YYNGEE. V lost 4 bases and J lost 0, with 11 bases in between. This CDR3 is 15 amino acids long. Here the CDR3 DNA reads TGTGCCAGCAGCCCGGGGCGAAGCTCTGGAAACACCATATATTTT. Translation gives CASSPGRSSGNTIYF.

About this clone itself: Compared with germline, one end of the junction differs, possibly owing to a read error. This CDR3 is CASNEQGRENTEAFF. CDR3 nucleotides: TGTGCCAGCAATGAACAGGGGAGGGAAAACACTGAAGCTTTCTTT. V usage is TRBV6-1 and J usage is TRBJ1-1; 7 bases align to TRBD1. The CDR3 covers 15 residues. Germline V gene lookup returns CDR1 MNHNS and CDR2 SASEGT.

This rearrangement joins TRBV2 to TRBJ1-4; D remains ambiguous. V was shortened by 2 bases and J by 0 bases, with 4 bases between the two germline ends. The CDR3 is 14 amino acids. The germline CDR1 and CDR2 sequences are SNHLY and FYNNEI. The CDR3 protein is CASSETATNEKLFF. The CDR3 DNA reads as TGTGCCAGCAGTGAAACAGCAACTAATGAAAAACTGTTTTTT.

This clone came up once. J is TRBJ2-3 and V is TRBV7-2; 7 bases agree with TRBD1. V shed 3 bases and J 4 bases; nucleotides not matched to a gene: 4. CDR1 is SGHTA, CDR2 FQGNSA, per germline. This CDR3 spans 14 amino acids. The CDR3 region is CASSLNRGPDTQYF. In DNA form, the CDR3 reads TGTGCCAGCAGCTTGAACAGGGGACCAGATACGCAGTATTTT.

By frequency in the sample, this clone is large. This chain joins TRBV19 and TRBJ1-2, with D possibly TRBD1 on 5 matching bases. Germline CDR1 is LNHDA and CDR2 is SQIVND (reference sequence). The ends were cut back, 5 bases at V and 2 bases at J, with 18 bases in the middle. This CDR3 has 16 residues. In nucleotides, the CDR3 is TGTGCCAGTAGTGGGGCAGCCGGGACGGCAAACTATGGCTACACCTTC. Its protein product is CASSGAAGTANYGYTF.

J is TRBJ2-2 and V is TRBV5-5; D perhaps matches TRBD2 (5 bases). The CDR3 consists of 16 residues. CDR1 is SGHKS, CDR2 YYEKEE, per germline (reference sequence). V was cut by 0 bases and J by 3 bases, with 12 bases left in between. DNA of the CDR3: TGTGCCAGCAGCTTGGCCGGGAATAGGGACACCGGGGAGCTGTTTTTT. This codes for CASSLAGNRDTGELFF.

The V gene is TRBV6-1, the J gene TRBJ1-4; 8 nucleotides match TRBD1. Germline V CDR1 and CDR2: MNHNS, SASEGT. The trim removed 6 bases at V and 8 bases at J, leaving 8 bases unmatched. The CDR3 is 14 amino acids. CDR3 sequence (DNA): TGTGCCAGCAGCCCCGGACAGGGTTCCGAAAAACTGTTTTTT. Translation gives CASSPGQGSEKLFF.

The CDR3 DNA sequence: TGTGCCACCAGCAGAGATTCGCGTAGGGCCGAGCAGTACTTC. This encodes CATSRDSRRAEQYF. The rearrangement uses TRBV15 and TRBJ2-7; D is unclear. V was trimmed by 0 bases and J by 6 bases, leaving 12 bases between them. CDR3 length: 14 amino acids. Per the germline V gene, CDR1 is LNHNV and CDR2 is YYDKDF (reference sequence).

The chain has TRBV9 and TRBJ2-1; TRBD2 agrees at 12 bases. V gave up 4 bases and J gave up 10 bases; unmatched junction bases: 9. Germline V CDR1 and CDR2: SGDLS, YYNGEE. The CDR3 sequence is 15 residues long. CDR3 nucleotides: TGTGCCAGCAGCTCCCTAGCGGGGGGGTCAGTGGAGCAGTTCTTC. Protein product: CASSSLAGGSVEQFF.

For the CDR3, the DNA is TGTGCCAGCAGTTCGGGACCCTACTACGAGCAGTACTTC. Translation: CASSSGPYYEQYF. The rearrangement links TRBV6-6 to TRBJ2-7; tentatively, D is TRBD1 or TRBD2 (5 bases each). CDR3 length: 13 amino acids. V was trimmed by 4 bases and J by 3 bases, leaving 10 bases between them. Germline V gives CDR1 MNHNY, CDR2 SVGAGI (reference sequence).

This clone appeared a few times. J is TRBJ2-3 and V is TRBV28; 9 bases match TRBD2. CDR3 length: 14 residues. Losses at the gene ends were 10 bases for V and 6 bases for J; bases not matched to a gene: 11. Germline assignment: CDR1 MDHEN and CDR2 SYDVKM. DNA of the CDR3: TGTGCCACAGGCGGGGGGGGGACGTCGGATACGCAGTATTTT. Its translation: CATGGGGTSDTQYF.